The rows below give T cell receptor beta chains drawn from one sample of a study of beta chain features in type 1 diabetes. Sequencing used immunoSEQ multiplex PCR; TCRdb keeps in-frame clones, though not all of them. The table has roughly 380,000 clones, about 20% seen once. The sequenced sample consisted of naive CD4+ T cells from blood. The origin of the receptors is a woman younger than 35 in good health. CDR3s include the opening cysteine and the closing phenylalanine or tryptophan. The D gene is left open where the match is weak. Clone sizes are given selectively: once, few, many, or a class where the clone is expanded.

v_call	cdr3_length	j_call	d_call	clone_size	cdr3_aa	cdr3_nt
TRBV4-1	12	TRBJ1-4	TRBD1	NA	CASRQGLGKLFF	TGCGCCAGCAGACAGGGGTTGGGAAAACTGTTTTTT
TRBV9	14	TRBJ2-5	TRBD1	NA	CASSADRAQETQYF	TGTGCCAGCAGCGCAGACAGGGCTCAAGAGACCCAGTACTTC
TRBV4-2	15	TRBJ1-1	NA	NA	CASSQETRGLGEAFF	TGTGCCAGCAGCCAAGAGACAAGGGGATTAGGTGAAGCTTTCTTT
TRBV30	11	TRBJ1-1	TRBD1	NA	CAWRTGTEAFF	TGTGCCTGGCGGACAGGCACTGAAGCTTTCTTT
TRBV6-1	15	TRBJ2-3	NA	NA	CASKGLADPTDTQYF	TGTGCCAGCAAAGGGCTAGCCGACCCCACAGATACGCAGTATTTT
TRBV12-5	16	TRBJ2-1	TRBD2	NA	CASALRLAVTYNEQFF	TGTGCTAGTGCCCTTCGCCTAGCGGTTACCTACAATGAGCAGTTCTTC
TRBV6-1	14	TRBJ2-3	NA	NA	CASSEVQGTDTQYF	TGTGCCAGCAGTGAAGTGCAGGGCACAGATACGCAGTATTTT
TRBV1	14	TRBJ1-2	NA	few	CTSSPAAPNYGYTF	TGCACCAGCAGCCCGGCGGCTCCTAACTATGGCTACACCTTC
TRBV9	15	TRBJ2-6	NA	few	CASSLQFSGANVLTF	TGTGCCAGCAGCCTCCAGTTCTCTGGGGCCAACGTCCTGACTTTC
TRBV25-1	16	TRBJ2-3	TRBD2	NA	CASSSGGLTSTDTQYF	TGTGCCAGCAGTAGCGGGGGCTTGACTAGCACAGATACGCAGTATTTT
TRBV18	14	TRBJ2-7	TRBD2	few	CASSPISGRYEQYF	TGTGCCAGCTCACCGATTAGCGGGAGATACGAGCAGTACTTC
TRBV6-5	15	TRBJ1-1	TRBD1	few	CASSYSNDGTGRAFF	TGTGCCAGCAGTTACTCGAACGACGGGACAGGGAGAGCTTTCTTT
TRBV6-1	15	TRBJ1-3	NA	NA	CASSNGQLSGNTIYF	TGTGCCAGCAGCAACGGACAGCTCTCTGGAAACACCATATATTTT
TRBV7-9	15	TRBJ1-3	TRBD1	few	CASSVRQGEENTIYF	TGTGCCAGCAGCGTTCGACAGGGGGAGGAAAACACCATATATTTT
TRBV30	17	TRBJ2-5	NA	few	CAWRPLVGAPYQETQYF	TGTGCCTGGAGGCCCCTCGTGGGGGCCCCGTACCAAGAGACCCAGTACTTC
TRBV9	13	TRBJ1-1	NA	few	CASSVSRGGQAFF	TGTGCCAGCAGCGTATCGCGCGGGGGTCAAGCTTTCTTT
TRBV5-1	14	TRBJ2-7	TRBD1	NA	CASSAGTVPDEQYF	TGCGCCAGCAGCGCTGGGACAGTCCCCGACGAGCAGTACTTC
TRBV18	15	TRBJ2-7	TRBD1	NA	CASSPRQGDPYEQYF	TGTGCCAGCTCCCCTCGACAGGGGGATCCATACGAGCAGTACTTC
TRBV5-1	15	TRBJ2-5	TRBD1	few	CASSFNPDRKETQYF	TGCGCCAGCAGCTTTAACCCGGACAGGAAAGAGACCCAGTACTTC
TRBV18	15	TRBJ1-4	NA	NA	CASSPGTGLNEKLFF	TGTGCCAGCTCACCAGGAACAGGGCTTAATGAAAAACTGTTTTTT
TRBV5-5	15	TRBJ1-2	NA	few	CASSKDSLANYGYTF	TGTGCCAGCAGCAAGGACAGCCTAGCTAACTATGGCTACACCTTC
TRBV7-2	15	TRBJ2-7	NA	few	CASSLAAGDSYEQYF	TGTGCCAGCAGCTTAGCAGCGGGCGACTCCTACGAGCAGTACTTC
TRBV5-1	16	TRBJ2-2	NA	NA	CASSPGVFANTGELFF	TGCGCCAGCAGCCCCGGGGTGTTCGCGAACACCGGGGAGCTGTTTTTT
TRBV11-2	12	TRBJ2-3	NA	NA	CASSRGRDTQYF	TGTGCCAGCAGCCGGGGGAGAGATACGCAGTATTTT
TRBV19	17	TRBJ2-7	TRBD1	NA	CASSSGGPGQGGYEQYF	TGTGCCAGTAGTTCAGGAGGTCCGGGACAGGGTGGCTACGAGCAGTACTTC
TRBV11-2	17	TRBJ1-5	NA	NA	CASSNTPRRGSNQPQHF	TGTGCCAGCAGCAACACTCCAAGGCGGGGTAGCAATCAGCCCCAGCATTTT
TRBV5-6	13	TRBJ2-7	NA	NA	CASSSRLASVQYF	TGTGCCAGCAGCTCAAGACTTGCTAGCGTGCAGTACTTC
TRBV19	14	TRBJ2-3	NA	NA	CASSISTSTDTQYF	TGTGCCAGTAGTATCTCCACTAGCACAGATACGCAGTATTTT
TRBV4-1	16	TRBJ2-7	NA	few	CASSQVPPGVFYEQYF	TGCGCCAGCAGCCAAGTCCCCCCAGGGGTCTTCTACGAGCAGTACTTC
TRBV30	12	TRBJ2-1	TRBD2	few	CAWSTSDGEQFF	TGTGCCTGGAGTACTAGCGACGGTGAGCAGTTCTTC
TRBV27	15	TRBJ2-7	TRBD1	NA	CASSYSGTGSYEQYF	TGTGCCAGCAGTTACTCCGGGACAGGTTCATACGAGCAGTACTTC
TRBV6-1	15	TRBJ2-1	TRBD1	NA	CASSAGQGLGDEQFF	TGTGCCAGCAGTGCAGGACAGGGCCTAGGGGATGAGCAGTTCTTC
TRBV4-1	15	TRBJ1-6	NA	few	CASSLERVEVSPLHF	TGCGCCAGCAGCCTAGAGAGGGTGGAGGTTTCACCCCTCCACTTT
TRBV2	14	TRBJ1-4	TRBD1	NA	CASSVDRVKEKLFF	TGTGCCAGCAGTGTGGACAGGGTAAAGGAAAAACTGTTTTTT